Shown below are 29 T cell receptor beta chains from a single sample sequenced in a study of blood T cell repertoires in COVID-19. Some clones are missing from TCRdb's copy, which holds only in-frame ones; the method was immunoSEQ multiplex PCR. Of around 9,200 clones in the sample, roughly nine tenths were seen once. Sample: peripheral blood. The receptors derive from a man aged 55 to 70 with acute or convalescent COVID-19.

The count of this clone is one. The chain recombines TRBV7-8 with TRBJ1-3; possible D gene TRBD1, 5 bases. Trimming took off 6 bases at V and 1 base at J, with 10 bases between the two ends. CDR1 and CDR2 (germline): SGHVS, FQNEAQ. This CDR3 is 14 amino acids long. CDR3 coding DNA: TGTGCCAGCAGACCCCAGGGTTCTGGAAACACCATATATTTT. This codes for CASRPQGSGNTIYF.

This sequence joins TRBV5-1 and TRBJ2-5; 11 bases are a match to TRBD2. The CDR3 loop spans 20 amino acids. The J segment lost 4 bases and the V segment lost 0 bases, leaving 17 bases of the junction unmatched. Per germline, CDR1 SGHRS and CDR2 YFSETQ. The CDR3 region is CASSLDPSGTSGSRAETQYF. In DNA, the CDR3 is TGCGCCAGCAGCTTGGATCCCTCCGGCACTAGCGGGAGTCGGGCAGAGACCCAGTACTTC.

The chain uses TRBV24-1 and TRBJ2-1; TRBD1 matches 10 bases. The V gene end was trimmed by 6 bases and the J gene end by 7 bases; junction bases not matched to a gene: 5. The germline gives CDR1 KGHDR, CDR2 SFDVKD. The CDR3 sequence is 14 residues long. The DNA for the CDR3 is TGTGCCACCAGTTCGACAGGGGGCTTGAATGAGCAGTTCTTC. Translating gives CATSSTGGLNEQFF.

The chain uses TRBV7-3 and TRBJ2-4, with a weak D call TRBD2 (6 bases). Trimming pared 0 bases from V and 3 bases from J, leaving 9 bases between. CDR3 length equals 15 residues. Germline V gives CDR1 SGHTA, CDR2 FQGTGA. CDR3 region: CASSLTGGGKNIQYF. The CDR3 DNA reads as TGTGCCAGCAGCTTAACGGGGGGAGGCAAAAACATTCAGTACTTC.

The genes are TRBV6-5 and TRBJ2-1; TRBD2 matches 13 bases. The CDR3 length is 15 residues. V was pared by 8 bases and J by 7 bases, with 8 bases of the junction left unmatched. Germline lookup yields CDR1 MNHEY and CDR2 SVGAGI. The CDR3 sequence: CASRPGTSGMNEQFF. The CDR3 bases are TGTGCCAGCCGTCCCGGGACTAGCGGGATGAATGAGCAGTTCTTC.

The chain recombines TRBV9 with TRBJ1-3; TRBD1 matches 8 bases. Trimming at V came to 0 bases and at J to 3 bases, leaving 8 bases not matched to a gene. The CDR3 has 17 amino acids. Germline V gene sequence: CDR1 SGDLS, CDR2 YYNGEE. CDR3 protein: CASSVGGQGADGNTIYF. The DNA of the CDR3 is TGTGCCAGCAGCGTAGGGGGGCAGGGGGCGGATGGAAACACCATATATTTT.

The V call is TRBV5-1, the J call TRBJ1-2; D is ambiguous. Trimming took 0 bases from V and 0 from J, leaving 6 bases between them. The CDR3 sequence is 14 residues long. Germline V gene data show CDR1 as SGHRS and CDR2 as YFSETQ. The DNA for the CDR3 is TGCGCCAGCAGCTTGGCGGGAGCTAACTATGGCTACACCTTC. It specifies CASSLAGANYGYTF.

The chain joins TRBV18 to TRBJ2-7, with TRBD2 matching over 7 bases. The germline V gene encodes CDR1 KGHSH and CDR2 LQKENI. The CDR3 is made up of 12 amino acids. V gave up 3 bases and J gave up 6 bases; unmatched junction bases: 2. The CDR3 loop is CASSPREGEQYF. For the CDR3, the DNA is TGTGCCAGCTCACCCAGGGAGGGCGAGCAGTACTTC.

V is TRBV15 and J is TRBJ1-5, with a tentative D call TRBD1 (5 bases). Germline V CDR1 and CDR2: LNHNV, YYDKDF (reference sequence). The CDR3 totals 15 residues. V was cut by 7 bases and J by 6 bases, with 19 bases left in between. In nucleotides, the CDR3 is TGTGCCACCAATGAAAGGGGTGTTAGCTCTCAGCCCCAGCATTTT. Translated: CATNERGVSSQPQHF.

V and J are TRBV7-2 and TRBJ2-3; 14 nucleotides align to TRBD2. This CDR3 is built from 15 residues. Per the germline V gene, CDR1 is SGHTA and CDR2 is FQGNSA. V lost 4 bases, J lost 4 bases, and 1 base stayed unmatched. The CDR3 sequence is CASSSGLAGADTQYF. CDR3 DNA sequence: TGTGCCAGCAGCTCGGGACTAGCGGGAGCAGATACGCAGTATTTT.

The chain couples TRBV7-8 to TRBJ2-7; no firm D call. V gave up 3 bases and J gave up 3 bases, with 9 bases separating them. There are 13 residues in the CDR3. Germline V gene sequence: CDR1 SGHVS, CDR2 FQNEAQ. The CDR3 is CASSFNSYYEQYF. The CDR3 DNA reads TGTGCCAGCAGCTTCAACAGTTACTACGAGCAGTACTTC.

The V gene is TRBV6-5, the J gene TRBJ1-1, with TRBD1 matching over 10 bases. After removal of 7 bases from V and 7 bases from J, the junction contained 12 bases not matched to a gene. The germline gives CDR1 MNHEY, CDR2 SVGAGI. The CDR3 consists of 15 residues. The CDR3 loop is CASIPPTGGWGEAFF. CDR3 nucleotide sequence: TGTGCCAGCATCCCCCCGACAGGGGGCTGGGGTGAAGCTTTCTTT.

The chain joins TRBV19 to TRBJ1-5; no clear D. The CDR3 sequence is 14 residues long. Germline V gene data show CDR1 as LNHDA and CDR2 as SQIVND (reference sequence). The V and J ends lost 3 bases and 7 bases respectively, with 13 bases between them. The CDR3 DNA reads as TGTGCCAGTAGTATTGTTGGAGGTCGGCAGCCCCAGCATTTT. Its protein is CASSIVGGRQPQHF.

The rearrangement uses TRBV7-2 and TRBJ2-1, with 7 bases aligning to TRBD1. This CDR3 has 15 residues. V trimming: 6 bases; J trimming: 4 bases; junction bases outside the gene matches: 9. CDR1 is SGHTA, CDR2 FQGNSA, per germline. CDR3 protein: CASRKTGDRYNEQFF. The DNA for the CDR3 is TGTGCCAGCAGGAAAACAGGGGACAGATACAATGAGCAGTTCTTC. The full variable domain, with the rest looked up from reference TRBV7-2 and TRBJ2-1, is GAGVSQSPSNKVTEKGKDVELRCDPISGHTALYWYRQSLGQGLEFLIYFQGNSAPDKSGLPSDRFSAERTGGSVSTLTIQRTQQEDSAVYLCASRKTGDRYNEQFFGPGTRLTVL.

The J gene is TRBJ2-2, the V gene TRBV3-1 (or the pseudogene TRBV3-2), with 7 bases fitting TRBD2. J was trimmed by 3 bases and V by 4 bases; bases with no gene match: 11. This CDR3 region has 17 residues. Germline V gene data show CDR1 as LGHDT and CDR2 as YNNKEL (reference sequence). CDR3 nucleotide sequence: TGTGCCAGCAGCCCCGCCCCCCTAGCGGTCTACACCGGGGAGCTGTTTTTT. It translates to CASSPAPLAVYTGELFF.

The chain employs TRBV3-1 (or the pseudogene TRBV3-2) and TRBJ1-1; tentative D call: TRBD1 (6 bases). This CDR3 contains 17 residues. Per the germline V gene, CDR1 is LGHDT and CDR2 is YNNKEL (reference sequence). Trimming pared 2 bases from V and 3 bases from J, leaving 19 bases between. CDR3 in DNA: TGTGCCAGCAGCCAACGAGCCTCCTGGGGGCAGGACACTGAAGCTTTCTTT. Translating gives CASSQRASWGQDTEAFF.

The rearrangement links TRBV4-1 to TRBJ1-1, with D tentatively TRBD1 (5 bases). Trimming took 4 bases from V and 7 from J, leaving 13 bases between them. This CDR3 contains 13 residues. Germline values: CDR1 MGHRA, CDR2 YSYEKL. The CDR3 bases are TGCGCCAGCAGCCCAGATGGGGGGGGTGAAGCTTTCTTT. Its translation is CASSPDGGGEAFF.

The chain combines TRBV10-3 with TRBJ2-1; 10 bases are a match to TRBD2. Germline V gene data show CDR1 as ENHRY and CDR2 as SYGVKD. The V segment lost 11 bases and the J segment 3 bases; nucleotides outside the gene matches: 4. This CDR3 contains 13 residues. CDR3 bases: TGTGCCCTCCTAGCGGGAGACTACAATGAGCAGTTCTTC. It encodes CALLAGDYNEQFF.

The chain is built from TRBV30 and TRBJ1-1, with D possibly matching TRBD1 (5 bases). V was cut by 5 bases and J by 3 bases, with 13 bases left in between. The CDR3 has 13 residues. Germline CDR1 reads GTSNPN; CDR2 reads SVGIG (reference sequence). CDR3 in amino acids: CAWGFGGDTEAFF. The CDR3 DNA reads TGTGCCTGGGGGTTCGGGGGTGACACTGAAGCTTTCTTT.

The genes are TRBV28 and TRBJ1-1; 7 bases match TRBD1. Losses at the gene ends were 4 bases for V and 3 bases for J; bases not matched to a gene: 5. Looked up from germline, CDR1 is MDHEN and CDR2 is SYDVKM. This CDR3 has 14 residues. CDR3 sequence: CASSSAGGHTEAFF. CDR3 bases: TGTGCCAGCAGTTCCGCAGGGGGACACACTGAAGCTTTCTTT.

V is TRBV4-3 and J is TRBJ2-1; D gene uncertain. V dropped 0 bases and J dropped 0 bases, with 6 bases sitting between them. This CDR3 is 15 amino acids long. In germline, CDR1 is LGHNA, CDR2 YSLEER. The CDR3 nucleotides are TGCGCCAGCAGCCAAGAGGTACTCTCCTACAATGAGCAGTTCTTC. This encodes CASSQEVLSYNEQFF.

CDR3 DNA: TGTGCCAGCAGCTTTAATAGCAATCAGCCCCAGCATTTT. Amino acid sequence: CASSFNSNQPQHF. V gene TRBV5-6 combines with J gene TRBJ1-5; no clear D. The V gene lost 2 bases and the J gene lost 0 bases, with 3 bases spanning the gap. The CDR3 has 13 amino acids. Germline CDR1 SGHDT, CDR2 YYEEEE. The full variable domain, in which reference TRBV5-6 and TRBJ1-5 provide the parts outside the CDR3, is DAGVTQSPTHLIKTRGQQVTLRCSPKSGHDTVSWYQQALGQGPQFIFQYYEEEERQRGNFPDRFSGHQFPNYSSELNVNALLLGDSALYLCASSFNSNQPQHFGDGTRLSIL.

This chain links TRBV29-1 with TRBJ1-3; TRBD1 matches 10 bases. There are 14 residues in the CDR3. The germline V gene has CDR1 SQVTM and CDR2 ANQGSEA. The junction had 6 bases not matched to a gene; V was cut back by 6 bases and J by 4 bases. CDR3: CSVQTGGLGNTIYF. In DNA, the CDR3 is TGCAGCGTCCAGACAGGGGGCCTCGGAAACACCATATATTTT.

The rearrangement links TRBV11-3 to TRBJ2-1; 7 bases are shared with TRBD2. Unmatched junction bases numbered 5, after V lost 1 base and J lost 5 bases. The CDR3 is made up of 15 amino acids. Germline V gene sequence: CDR1 SGHNT, CDR2 YENEEA. The CDR3 region is CASSLASSGNNEQFF. CDR3 DNA: TGTGCCAGCAGCTTAGCGTCTAGCGGAAACAATGAGCAGTTCTTC. Supplemented by reference TRBV11-3 and TRBJ2-1, the full variable domain reads EAGVVQSPRYKIIEKKQPVAFWCNPISGHNTLYWYLQNLGQGPELLIRYENEEAVDDSQLPKDRFSAERLKGVDSTLKIQPAELGDSAVYLCASSLASSGNNEQFFGPGTRLTVL.

The J gene is TRBJ1-3, the V gene TRBV28; D is possibly TRBD1 (5 bases). Germline-derived CDR1 and CDR2 are MDHEN and SYDVKM. CDR3 length: 14 residues. Trimming took off 6 bases at V and 4 bases at J, with 13 bases between the two ends. CDR3 region: CASSRQRQGNTIYF. The CDR3 DNA follows: TGTGCCAGCAGCCGGCAACGACAGGGAAACACCATATATTTT.

Concerning this clone: Other DNA variants within this sample encode the same CDR3. The gene calls are TRBV5-4 and TRBJ2-3, with 8 bases that match TRBD1. With 4 bases clipped from V and 5 bases from J, the junction kept 6 bases outside the gene matches. This CDR3 has 14 amino acids. Germline CDR1 and CDR2: SGHNT and YYREEE (reference sequence). DNA of the CDR3: TGTGCCAGCAGCCGCCAGGGGGCTGGAGATACGCAGTATTTT. This codes for CASSRQGAGDTQYF.

As to this clone: Mismatch with germline at one junction end may stem from a read error. J is TRBJ1-1 and V is TRBV7-9; D uncertain. The CDR3 runs 14 residues. Germline loops: CDR1 SEHNR, CDR2 FQNEAQ (reference sequence). CDR3 coding DNA: TGTGCCAGCAGAATGGGGAACGGGAACGCTGAAGCTTTCTTT. As protein: CASRMGNGNAEAFF. The full variable domain, in which reference TRBV7-9 and TRBJ1-1 provide the parts outside the CDR3, is DTGVSQNPRHKITKRGQNVTFRCDPISEHNRLYWYRQTLGQGPEFLTYFQNEAQLEKSRLLSDRFSAERPKGSFSTLEIQRTEQGDSAMYLCASRMGNGNAEAFFGQGTRLTVV.

The chain joins TRBV28 to TRBJ1-5; possible D gene TRBD1, 6 bases. Germline V gene lookup returns CDR1 MDHEN and CDR2 SYDVKM. The V gene lost 6 bases and the J gene lost 6 bases, with 12 bases spanning the gap. CDR3 length: 13 residues. The CDR3 region has the DNA TGTGCCAGCAGAAACAGGGTACGTCAGCCCCAGCATTTT. It encodes CASRNRVRQPQHF.

The chain uses TRBV19 and TRBJ2-1; no reliable D call. Germline V gene data show CDR1 as LNHDA and CDR2 as SQIVND (reference sequence). The CDR3 totals 17 residues. V lost 1 base and J lost 0, with 13 bases in between. The chain's CDR3 is CASSIAGLMSSYNEQFF. The CDR3 nucleotides read TGTGCCAGTAGTATAGCGGGTCTAATGAGCTCCTACAATGAGCAGTTCTTC.